The 30 T cell receptor beta chains in this list originate from one sample, sequenced in a study of shared clonotypes between healthy human individuals. The protocol was immunoSEQ multiplex PCR, while the TCRdb copy is restricted to in-frame clones and leaves out a portion. The sample yields 530,000 or so clones, 60% to 80% seen once. The source material was PBMCs. These receptors all stem from a woman in her forties in good health. Some clones in this sample may be carry-over from other donors' samples.

The chain uses TRBV6-4 and TRBJ2-3; TRBD1 might be the D (5 bases). The germline V gene encodes CDR1 MRHNA and CDR2 SNTAGT. V was clipped by 4 bases and J by 0 bases, with 8 bases between them. The CDR3 contains 14 residues. The CDR3 DNA follows: TGTGCCAGCAGTGCTCAGGGTAGCACAGATACGCAGTATTTT. This sequence encodes CASSAQGSTDTQYF.

The CDR3, as DNA: TGTGCCAGCTGCTCGCCCGGGACAGGGACAGATACGCAGTATTTT. Residues: CASCSPGTGTDTQYF. The J gene is TRBJ2-3, the V gene TRBV28, with 9 bases that match TRBD1. The germline V gene encodes CDR1 MDHEN and CDR2 SYDVKM. The J segment lost 3 bases and the V segment lost 8 bases, leaving 9 bases of the junction unmatched. CDR3 size: 15 residues.

This clone came up many times. The chain carries TRBV11-1 and TRBJ1-2; 8 nucleotides match TRBD1. The germline V gene has CDR1 SGHAT and CDR2 FQDESV (reference sequence). This CDR3 is 12 amino acids long. The V gene end was trimmed by 5 bases and the J gene end by 4 bases; junction bases not matched to a gene: 0. CDR3 in DNA: TGTGCCAGCAGCCAGGGGGCCTATGGCTACACCTTC. Translating gives CASSQGAYGYTF.

This clone showed up just a few times. The rearrangement joins TRBV11-3 to TRBJ2-5, with D tentatively TRBD2 (5 bases). V was trimmed by 1 base and J by 5 bases, leaving 11 bases between them. Germline CDR1 and CDR2: SGHNT and YENEEA. CDR3 length: 14 residues. CDR3 sequence: CASSLGGFGETQYF. CDR3 coding DNA: TGTGCCAGCAGCTTAGGAGGGTTCGGGGAGACCCAGTACTTC.

The gene calls are TRBV23-1 and TRBJ2-1, with 12 bases lining up with TRBD2. TRBV23-1 is treated as an ORF (open reading frame) with a function not yet certain. V was pared by 0 bases and J by 2 bases, with 2 bases of the junction left unmatched. This CDR3 contains 17 residues. The CDR3, as DNA: TGCGCCAGCAGTCAATCCCGGACTAGCGGGACCTACAATGAGCAGTTCTTC. Residues: CASSQSRTSGTYNEQFF.

With regard to this clone: In the same sample, other DNA sequences code for this CDR3. The CDR3 coding sequence is TGTGCCAGCAGCTTAGGGCAAAATCAGCCCCAGCATTTT. This gives the protein CASSLGQNQPQHF. The chain joins TRBV7-9 to TRBJ1-5; D is unresolved. CDR1 and CDR2 (germline): SEHNR, FQNEAQ (reference sequence). Deletions cut 1 base from V and 4 bases from J, with 5 bases between. The CDR3 is 13 residues long.

DNA for the CDR3: TGTGCCAGTAGTATAGGGGTCCTAAATGAGCAGTTCTTC. It specifies CASSIGVLNEQFF. The genes are TRBV19 and TRBJ2-1; D call uncertain. In germline, CDR1 is LNHDA, CDR2 SQIVND (reference sequence). The length of the CDR3 is 13 residues. Between the trimmed V and J ends, which lost 1 base and 7 bases, there was a span of 8 bases.

CDR3 sequence reads: CASSAADKAGANVLTF. CDR3 sequence (DNA): TGTGCCAGCAGCGCAGCCGACAAAGCTGGGGCCAACGTCCTGACTTTC. The chain employs TRBV5-4 and TRBJ2-6; D ambiguous. Deletions cut 4 bases from V and 2 bases from J, with 13 bases between. Germline V lookup: CDR1 SGHNT, CDR2 YYREEE (reference sequence). This CDR3 has 16 amino acids.

This chain links TRBV7-2 with TRBJ2-2; 12 positions match TRBD1. CDR3 length: 16 residues. V lost 5 bases to trimming and J lost 5 bases; unmatched junction nucleotides: 6. Germline V gene data show CDR1 as SGHTA and CDR2 as FQGNSA. This chain's CDR3 is CASSRRGQGATGELFF. For the CDR3, the DNA is TGTGCCAGCAGCCGACGGGGACAGGGGGCAACCGGGGAGCTGTTTTTT.

The chain is built from TRBV4-1 and TRBJ2-3; D unresolved. The CDR3 totals 13 residues. Trimming left V 4 bases short and J 13 bases short, with 18 bases between. Germline CDR1 reads MGHRA; CDR2 reads YSYEKL. CDR3 sequence: CASSRLSGDLKYF. Written as DNA, the CDR3 is TGCGCCAGCAGCCGCCTCAGTGGGGATTTGAAGTATTTT.

The V and J genes are TRBV7-9 and TRBJ2-7, with D maybe TRBD2 (7 bases). Trimming removed 3 bases from V and 6 bases from J, with 15 bases in between. The CDR3 length is 14 residues. Germline values: CDR1 SEHNR, CDR2 FQNEAQ (reference sequence). The CDR3 reads CASSFGGQGSEQYF. CDR3 coding DNA: TGTGCCAGCAGCTTCGGGGGGCAAGGCTCCGAGCAGTACTTC.

The DNA for the CDR3 is TGTGCCAGCAGCCCACTAGGTTCTAGCGGGAGCGACCGTGAGCAGTTCTTC. Translated: CASSPLGSSGSDREQFF. J is TRBJ2-1 and V is TRBV7-7; 10 nucleotides agree with TRBD2. The CDR3 runs to 17 residues. The ends lost 5 bases at V and 9 bases at J; junction bases unmatched: 16. CDR1 is SSHAT and CDR2 is FNYEAQ in the germline V gene (reference sequence).

This sequence joins TRBV29-1 and TRBJ2-5; 11 nucleotides line up with TRBD1. The V gene's germline CDR1 is SQVTM and CDR2 ANQGSEA. Germline trimming cut 4 bases from V and 5 bases from J; bases unmatched to any gene: 3. This CDR3 contains 13 residues. The DNA for the CDR3 is TGCAGCGTTGGGGACAGGGGGGGTGAGACCCAGTACTTC. Amino acids: CSVGDRGGETQYF.

The chain employs TRBV5-1 and TRBJ2-5; TRBD1 aligns across 11 bases. Germline V CDR1 and CDR2: SGHRS, YFSETQ. The CDR3 extends over 16 amino acids. The V segment lost 3 bases and the J segment 4 bases; nucleotides outside the gene matches: 8. CDR3 coding DNA: TGCGCCAGCAGCTGGGGGACAGGGGGACGGGCAGAGACCCAGTACTTC. Its protein is CASSWGTGGRAETQYF.

V usage is TRBV27 and J usage is TRBJ1-1, with 8 bases aligning to TRBD1. The CDR3 totals 15 residues. With 0 bases clipped from V and 5 bases from J, the junction kept 5 bases outside the gene matches. Germline V CDR1 and CDR2: MNHEY, SMNVEV (reference sequence). The CDR3 spells CASSLSQGASTEAFF. The DNA for the CDR3 is TGTGCCAGCAGTTTATCGCAGGGGGCGAGTACTGAAGCTTTCTTT.

The chain joins TRBV30 to TRBJ2-7; 10 bases match TRBD2. V lost 2 bases, J lost 2 bases, and 12 bases stayed unmatched. This CDR3 is 17 amino acids long. CDR1 GTSNPN and CDR2 SVGIG come from the germline V gene (reference sequence). The CDR3 spells CAWSTTAGGPRAYEQYF. In DNA, the CDR3 is TGTGCCTGGAGTACGACAGCGGGAGGGCCGAGGGCCTACGAGCAGTACTTC. Supplemented by reference TRBV30 and TRBJ2-7, the full variable domain reads SQTIHQWPATLVQPVGSPLSLECTVEGTSNPNLYWYRQAAGRGLQLLFYSVGIGQISSEVPQNLSASRPQDRQFILSSKKLLLSDSGFYLCAWSTTAGGPRAYEQYFGPGTRLTVT.

Regarding this clone: A much larger clone is a single base away; this may be a read error. V gene TRBV6-5 combines with J gene TRBJ2-7; maybe TRBD1 (6 bases). CDR1 is MNHEY and CDR2 is SVGAGI in the germline V gene. V shed 5 bases and J shed 3 bases, with 8 bases lying between them. CDR3 length equals 12 residues. The CDR3 loop is CASSEQGYEQYF. Written as DNA, the CDR3 is TGTGCCAGCAGTGAACAGGGCTACGAGCAGTACTTC.

J is TRBJ2-3 and V is TRBV7-3; D remains unclear. The germline V gene encodes CDR1 SGHTA and CDR2 FQGTGA. This CDR3 contains 14 residues. V lost 0 bases and J 4 bases, leaving 8 bases between the germline ends. CDR3 in amino acids: CASSLTMGSDTQYF. The CDR3 nucleotides read TGTGCCAGCAGCTTAACGATGGGGTCAGATACGCAGTATTTT.

This clone was detected only a few times. The chain joins TRBV29-1 to TRBJ1-1, with TRBD1 as a possible D gene (5 bases). Germline CDR1 reads SQVTM; CDR2 reads ANQGSEA. This CDR3 spans 20 amino acids. With 3 bases removed from V and 2 bases from J, the gap between germline ends came to 31 bases. This CDR3 reads CSVEPRVRGVRPGTNTEAFF. The DNA for the CDR3 is TGCAGCGTTGAGCCCCGCGTTAGGGGTGTAAGACCCGGCACTAACACTGAAGCTTTCTTT.

The table lists this clone with a count of one. V gene TRBV7-9 combines with J gene TRBJ2-7; 8 bases line up with TRBD2. Losses at the gene ends were 1 base for V and 2 bases for J; bases not matched to a gene: 7. CDR1 and CDR2 from the germline V gene are SEHNR and FQNEAQ (reference sequence). The CDR3 sequence is 16 residues long. In DNA, the CDR3 is TGTGCCAGCAGCTTAGGTCTGCGGGAGGTCCCCTACGAGCAGTACTTC. As protein: CASSLGLREVPYEQYF.

The chain is built from TRBV2 and TRBJ2-5, with D possibly being TRBD1 (6 bases). The germline gives CDR1 SNHLY, CDR2 FYNNEI. This CDR3 has 15 residues. The V end lost 7 bases, the J end lost 2 bases, and 17 bases lay between the germline ends. The CDR3 DNA is TGTGCCAGCACCGCCGTCGGACAGATACAAGAGACCCAGTACTTC. This gives the protein CASTAVGQIQETQYF.

The V and J genes are TRBV30 and TRBJ2-7, with 12 nucleotides matching TRBD2. The germline V gene encodes CDR1 GTSNPN and CDR2 SVGIG (reference sequence). J lost 7 bases, V lost 4 bases, and 11 bases had no gene match. This CDR3 comprises 15 residues. Written as DNA, the CDR3 is TGTGCCTGGAAGACTAGCGGGAGTGTTCATCGGGAGCAGTACTTC. As protein: CAWKTSGSVHREQYF.

The genes are TRBV7-6 and TRBJ2-1; 7 bases align to TRBD2. Germline values: CDR1 SGHVS, CDR2 FNYEAQ. The CDR3 runs to 17 residues. Germline trimming cut 4 bases from V and 0 bases from J; bases unmatched to any gene: 9. In nucleotides, the CDR3 is TGTGCCAGCAGCTCCTCCTGGGACTACTACTCCTACAATGAGCAGTTCTTC. Its protein is CASSSSWDYYSYNEQFF.

This clone appeared a few times. This chain's CDR3 is CASSLRGGGQGNWNEQFF. The CDR3 DNA sequence: TGTGCCAGCAGCTTAAGGGGGGGAGGACAGGGTAATTGGAATGAGCAGTTCTTC. The V call is TRBV7-9, the J call TRBJ2-1, with TRBD1 as a possible D gene (8 bases). CDR1 is SEHNR and CDR2 is FQNEAQ in the germline V gene (reference sequence). This CDR3 is 18 amino acids long. V was pared by 2 bases and J by 7 bases, with 24 bases between. Full variable domain (outside the CDR3, taken from reference TRBV7-9 and TRBJ2-1): DTGVSQNPRHKITKRGQNVTFRCDPISEHNRLYWYRQTLGQGPEFLTYFQNEAQLEKSRLLSDRFSAERPKGSFSTLEIQRTEQGDSAMYLCASSLRGGGQGNWNEQFFGPGTRLTVL.

The genes are TRBV28 and TRBJ1-2; D remains unclear. V lost 10 bases to trimming and J lost 4 bases, with 16 bases between them. CDR1 is MDHEN and CDR2 is SYDVKM in the germline V gene. This CDR3 spans 13 amino acids. DNA of the CDR3: TGTGCCAACAGCCTCAAGGAACTCTATGGCTACACCTTC. This translates into CANSLKELYGYTF.

The table lists this clone with many counts. This sequence joins TRBV18 and TRBJ2-7; 8 nucleotides agree with TRBD2. Looked up from germline, CDR1 is KGHSH and CDR2 is LQKENI. The CDR3 consists of 20 residues. The V and J ends lost 3 bases and 0 bases, in that order; junction bases with no gene match: 19. CDR3 sequence reads: CASSPRNSGSLGRSSYEQYF. CDR3 sequence (DNA): TGTGCCAGCTCACCCCGTAACAGCGGGAGCCTCGGTCGAAGCTCCTACGAGCAGTACTTC.

Of note for this clone: One junction end disagrees with the germline gene, perhaps due to a read error. The chain combines TRBV30 with TRBJ1-1; D is unresolved. CDR1 and CDR2 from the germline V gene are GTSNPN and SVGIG (reference sequence). The CDR3 contains 13 residues. The CDR3, as DNA: TGTGCCTGGAGTGTTAGCCTGAACACTGAAGCTTCCTTT. Its protein product is CAWSVSLNTEASF.

The chain recombines TRBV18 with TRBJ2-3; D might be TRBD2 (6 bases). The length of the CDR3 is 18 residues. The germline V and J ends were trimmed by 4 bases and 2 bases, with 22 bases remaining between them. Germline loops: CDR1 KGHSH, CDR2 LQKENI. CDR3 sequence reads: CASSLLPGVAEITDTQYF. The CDR3 DNA reads TGTGCCAGCTCACTCCTGCCCGGAGTAGCGGAGATCACAGATACGCAGTATTTT.

CDR3 sequence: CASSKVFEQDSYNEQFF. In nucleotides, the CDR3 is TGTGCCAGCAGCAAAGTATTTGAGCAAGACTCCTACAATGAGCAGTTCTTC. The chain is built from TRBV21-1 and TRBJ2-1; the D segment call TRBD2 is taken from the table without a DNA check. TRBV21-1 is flagged as a pseudogene. There are 17 residues in the CDR3.

The CDR3 sequence: CASSGQGGRGNQPQHF. CDR3 nucleotides: TGTGCCAGCAGTGGACAGGGCGGGAGGGGGAATCAGCCCCAGCATTTT. The chain is built from TRBV2 and TRBJ1-5; 7 bases align to TRBD1. The germline CDR1 and CDR2 sequences are SNHLY and FYNNEI. V dropped 4 bases and J dropped 4; count of bases not matched to a gene: 10. The CDR3 is 16 residues long.